This TCR beta chain was recorded in a study of T cell repertoires in cytomegalovirus infection. TCRdb re-derived calls from the reads in MiXCR, one entry per CDR3 protein. The repertoire holds under 150,000 distinct CDR3 sequences, with roughly a quarter as singletons. J was trimmed by 5 bases and V by 2 bases; bases with no gene match: 6. This CDR3 spans 16 amino acids. Germline V gene sequence: CDR1 LGHNA, CDR2 YSLEER. This clonotype turned up a few times. Its antigen is not identified. The TCR comes from a human donor in good health (CMV status not recorded). Some clones in this sample may be carry-over from other donors' samples. The specimen sequenced was PBMCs, sequenced either directly or after in vitro stimulation (not recorded which). The gene calls are TRBV4-3 and TRBJ2-2; 9 bases are shared with TRBD2. DNA for the CDR3: TGCGCCAGCAGCCAATTGGTAGCGGGAGTTACCGGGGAGCTGTTTTTT. Translated: CASSQLVAGVTGELFF.